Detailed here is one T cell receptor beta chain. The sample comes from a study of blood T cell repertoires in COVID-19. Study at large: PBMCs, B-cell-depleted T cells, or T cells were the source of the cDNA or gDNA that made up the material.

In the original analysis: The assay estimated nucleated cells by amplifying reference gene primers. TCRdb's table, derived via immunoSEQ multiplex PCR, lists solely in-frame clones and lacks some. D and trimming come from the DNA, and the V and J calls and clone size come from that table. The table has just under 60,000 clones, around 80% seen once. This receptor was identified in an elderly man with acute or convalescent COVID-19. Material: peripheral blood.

For the CDR3, the DNA is TGTGCCAGCAGCCCCACAAGGGGGCGTCAGGGTATAACTGAAGCTTTCTTT. It translates to CASSPTRGRQGITEAFF. The gene calls are TRBV4-2 and TRBJ1-1; 7 positions agree with TRBD1. With V trimmed by 4 bases and J by 5 bases, 16 bases remained unmatched. CDR1 and CDR2 (germline): LGHNA, YNFKEQ. This CDR3 has 17 residues.